Below are 4 T cell receptor beta chains sequenced from a single sample in a study of blood T cell repertoires in COVID-19. The data were produced by immunoSEQ multiplex PCR, yet TCRdb's version contains in-frame clones alone and is incomplete. Of about 74,000 clones in the sample, about 91% were seen once. Sequenced: peripheral blood. Receptors were obtained from a woman older than 75 with acute or convalescent COVID-19.

The chain employs TRBV7-3 and TRBJ2-3; possibly TRBD1 for D (6 bases). The germline CDR1 and CDR2 sequences are SGHTA and FQGTGA. The CDR3 runs 14 residues. The V gene lost 8 bases and the J gene lost 4 bases, with 16 bases spanning the gap. Here the CDR3 reads CASGTSSLPDTQYF. CDR3 nucleotides: TGTGCCAGCGGGACAAGTAGCCTCCCAGATACGCAGTATTTT.

This chain uses TRBV5-1 with TRBJ2-1; 10 nucleotides align to TRBD2. The CDR3 has 15 amino acids. V shed 0 bases, J shed 6 bases, and the junction held 3 bases outside the gene matches. Germline loops: CDR1 SGHRS, CDR2 YFSETQ. CDR3 DNA: TGCGCCAGCAGCTTGGAGGGACTAGCGACCAATGAGCAGTTCTTC. Its translation is CASSLEGLATNEQFF.

The chain has TRBV2 and TRBJ2-3; 7 nucleotides line up with TRBD2. The V segment lost 6 bases and the J segment 0 bases; nucleotides outside the gene matches: 6. CDR1 is SNHLY, CDR2 FYNNEI, per germline. The CDR3 runs 15 residues. Here the CDR3 reads CASRAGTTSTDTQYF. CDR3 coding DNA: TGTGCCAGCAGAGCTGGGACTACTAGCACAGATACGCAGTATTTT.

The chain has TRBV6-1 and TRBJ2-2, with no clear D. CDR3 length: 16 amino acids. Germline V gene data show CDR1 as MNHNS and CDR2 as SASEGT. The V end lost 3 bases, the J end lost 2 bases, and 13 bases lay between the germline ends. The CDR3 loop is CASSEWAWVNTGELFF. CDR3 coding DNA: TGTGCCAGCAGTGAGTGGGCCTGGGTTAACACCGGGGAGCTGTTTTTT.